This T cell receptor beta chain was found in a study of CXCR3-negative and CXCR3-positive naive CD8 T cells. UMI-labeled 5' RACE TRB cDNA libraries were prepared from the cells. TCRdb reworked the 5' RACE reads into one entry per CDR3 protein, no DNA. Reported are tens of thousands of distinct CDR3 sequences; the ten largest clones contain approximately 0.6%. Germline V lookup: CDR1 SQVTM, CDR2 ANQGSEA. CDR3 length: 14 amino acids. Study-wide results and caveats: The study found more hydrophobic TRB CDR3s in CXCR3-positive naive cells than in CXCR3-negative naive cells. Similar TRBV-TRBJ usage was seen in naive cells (both CXCR3-negative and CXCR3-positive), but memory cells differed. Much lower diversity was found in memory CD8+ cells, while both naive subsets had comparably high diversity. Between one naive subset and the other, surface CD5 was comparable, and TCR strength was inferred from TRB CDR3 properties.

Identification of naive CD8+ T cells rested on CD45RO-CCR7+CD27+CD95- status. To note about this clonotype: What it recognizes is unknown.

V is TRBV29-1 and J is TRBJ2-7; TCRdb selects TRBD1, and the lack of DNA leaves this call unchecked. Input material: naive CXCR3+ CD8+ T cells from blood. Noted subset: CD45RO-CCR7+CD27+CD95- naive CD8+ T cells expressing CXCR3 (TNR3+). The TCR was taken from a human donor in good health. Some clones in this sample may be carry-over from other donors' samples. The CDR3 loop is CSVGAETDSYEQYF.